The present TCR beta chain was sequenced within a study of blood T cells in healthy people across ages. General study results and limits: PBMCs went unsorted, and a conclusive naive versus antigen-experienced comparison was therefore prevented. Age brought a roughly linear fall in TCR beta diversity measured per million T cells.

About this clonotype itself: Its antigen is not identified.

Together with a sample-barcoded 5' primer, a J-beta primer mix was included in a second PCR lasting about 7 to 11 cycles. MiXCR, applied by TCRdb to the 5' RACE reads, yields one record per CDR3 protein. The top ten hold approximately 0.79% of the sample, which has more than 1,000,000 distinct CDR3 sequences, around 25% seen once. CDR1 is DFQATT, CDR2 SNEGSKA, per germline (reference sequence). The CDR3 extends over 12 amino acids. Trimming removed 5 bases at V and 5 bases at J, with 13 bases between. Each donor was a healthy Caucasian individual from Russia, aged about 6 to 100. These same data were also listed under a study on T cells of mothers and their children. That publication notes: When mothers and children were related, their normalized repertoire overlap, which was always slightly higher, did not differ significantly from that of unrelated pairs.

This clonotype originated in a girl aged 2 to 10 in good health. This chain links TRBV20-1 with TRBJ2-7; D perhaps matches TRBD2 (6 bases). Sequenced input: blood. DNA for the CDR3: TGCAGTGCTCCCTTGGAGGGCGACGAGCAGTACTTC. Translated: CSAPLEGDEQYF.